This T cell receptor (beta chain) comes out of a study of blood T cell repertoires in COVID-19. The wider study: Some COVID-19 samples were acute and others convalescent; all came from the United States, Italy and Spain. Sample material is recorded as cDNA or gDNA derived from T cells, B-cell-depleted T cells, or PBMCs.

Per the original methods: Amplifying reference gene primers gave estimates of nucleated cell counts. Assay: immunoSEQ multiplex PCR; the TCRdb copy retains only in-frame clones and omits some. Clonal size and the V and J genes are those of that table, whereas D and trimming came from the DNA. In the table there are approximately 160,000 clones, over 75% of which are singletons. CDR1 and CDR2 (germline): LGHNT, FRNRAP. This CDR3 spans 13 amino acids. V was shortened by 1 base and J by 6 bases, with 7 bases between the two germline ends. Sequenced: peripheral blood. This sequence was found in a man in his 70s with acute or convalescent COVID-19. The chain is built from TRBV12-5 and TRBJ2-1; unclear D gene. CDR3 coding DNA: TGTGCTAGTGGTTTGGACCTGAGCAATGAGCAGTTCTTC. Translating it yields CASGLDLSNEQFF.